This entry is about one T cell receptor beta chain. This clonotype was detected only a few times. Its binding antigen is unknown. No quality values exist for individual bases; no much larger clone is one base distant. For repertoire sequencing, TCR beta CDR3 regions were amplified from RNA transcripts. The first round was an RT-PCR using HTBI primers with the Qiagen OneStep RT-PCR kit, and this first round was followed by a second-round multiplex PCR, then size selection and purification. Libraries were sequenced on an Illumina HiSeq2000 using paired-end 100 bp reads. The original pipeline was this. SOAPnuke was used for read processing, and reads with adapters, uncalled bases, a mean Phred below 15, or no exact constant-primer or identifier match were discarded. High-quality paired reads were merged with COPE v1.2.5. Each unique nucleotide sequence was treated as a clonotype, and MiTCR v1.1 was used to align the clonotypes to the IMGT TRB V, D and J references. The analysis was limited to V-J combinations with a frequency above 0.0001, which together covered 98% to 99.2% of repertoires. For each V-J combination, a TCR clonal expansion and chaos score was defined as F50 clonal expansion divided by the chaos observed in the TCRdist matrix. Features were reduced by Welch's t-statistics and random forest to over 10 V-J combinations, which fed a naive Bayes classifier. The Morisita-Horn index was used to measure how similar the thyroid and blood repertoires were. Through fastp at Q25 and MiXCR, TCRdb rebuilt clones from the public reads, retaining in-frame beta chains. Merged by CDR3 protein, the rows form single entries marked with the most common genes and DNA. The V and J calls reflect TCRdb's pipeline rather than the authors' work. For this sample there are nearly 400,000 distinct CDR3 sequences; approximately 20% appear just once. The ten largest account for more than 1.5% of the sample.

These data originate in a study of Graves' ophthalmopathy and Graves' hyperthyroidism (dated by TCRdb to the late 2010s). Regarding the research as a whole: Peripheral blood was collected at initial diagnosis, before any treatment. To tell Graves' ophthalmopathy apart from Graves' hyperthyroidism, and to predict which patients would progress to ophthalmopathy, the study relied on TCR beta repertoire signatures. In total, 135 blood samples were TCR-sequenced: approximately 40 ophthalmopathy, approximately 80 hyperthyroidism and roughly 17 hyperthyroidism-to-ophthalmopathy patients. To explore V-J signatures that separate ophthalmopathy from hyperthyroidism, a discovery set of about a hundred patients was enrolled, consisting of about 43 with ophthalmopathy and around 57 with stable hyperthyroidism. For independent validation, a separate cohort was made up of around 19 hyperthyroidism patients plus 17 patients who later progressed from hyperthyroidism to ophthalmopathy. In five or six hyperthyroidism patients, T-cell repertoires of thyroid tissue and blood were compared. Following sample collection, hyperthyroidism patients were given methimazole at a starting dose of 30 mg daily, and ophthalmopathy patients were given high-dose intravenous methylprednisolone. The roughly 91 discovery patients were randomly divided into training and test sets at a 7:3 ratio. What the research found in general, with its limitations: Most of the expanded thyroid clonotypes with a frequency above 0.001 were also detected in blood, and it was suggested that the thyroid immune response may be reflected by blood repertoires. In validation, the model predicted ophthalmopathy progression with about 64% sensitivity and roughly 78% specificity; about a dozen predicted patients were CT-confirmed with GO in a median of roughly 6.8 months. The 13-signature model separated ophthalmopathy from stable hyperthyroidism with approximately 90% sensitivity and approximately 83% specificity in cross-validation, and 80%/75% in the test set. Sample size was not statistically predetermined, and group allocation was not concealed from the investigators.

Patients with ophthalmopathy had moderately to severely active disease, with a Clinical Activity Score of 3 or more, a NOSPECS grade of 4 or more, and a disease duration of less than 3 months. Patients with other autoimmune diseases, uncontrolled infections, pregnancy or lactation were excluded. Diagnosis was based on clinical symptoms, serum thyroxine, TRAb, thyroid ultrasound and orbital computed tomography. Using Ficoll-Paque density gradient centrifugation, PBMCs were isolated from about 10 ml of fresh peripheral blood. Trizol reagent was used to extract the total RNA, and its quality was then checked on an Agilent 2100 Bioanalyzer. V loses 3 bases, J loses 3 bases, and the germline ends lie 8 bases apart. Counted from cysteine to phenylalanine, this CDR3 has 13 amino acids. Just the 39-base CDR3 DNA is kept, in frame starting at base 1. CDR1 SGHAT and CDR2 FQDESV are derived from the germline V gene (reference sequence).

The sequence came from a woman aged 18-29 years with Graves' ophthalmopathy. Donor details come from another sample of the same person, matched by shared clones. Sequenced: peripheral blood. Recombination connected TRBV11-1 to TRBJ2-5; no D gene call is confident. The nucleotides read TGTGCCAGCAGCTTTGACTCGGAAGAGACCCAGTACTTC. The resulting protein is CASSFDSEETQYF. Joined to the reference TRBV11-1 and TRBJ2-5 proteins, this CDR3 gives the full variable domain: EAEVAQSPRYKITEKSQAVAFWCDPISGHATLYWYRQILGQGPELLVQFQDESVVDDSQLPKDRFSAERLKGVDSTLKIQPAELGDSAMYLCASSFDSEETQYFGPGTRLLVL.